This TCR beta chain was identified during a study of T cells after yellow fever vaccination. Findings and limits, study-wide: Secondary responses were weaker yet peaked faster, day 5 versus 15.

One entry per CDR3 protein results from TCRdb running MiXCR on the 5' RACE reads. Here the sample spans around 310,000 distinct CDR3 sequences, over 3.5% being singletons. This clonotype was found many times. As yet, its antigen is unknown. The ends lost 4 bases at V and 6 bases at J; junction bases unmatched: 5. Germline CDR1 SGHRS, CDR2 YFSETQ. The CDR3 extends over 14 amino acids. This chain links TRBV5-1 with TRBJ1-5, with 9 bases that match TRBD1. Specimen: PBMCs, collected 15 days after the yellow fever booster vaccination. The receptor's source is a man between 18 and 35 years old who received the YFV17D yellow fever vaccine. DNA for the CDR3: TGCGCCAGCAGCCCTGGACAGGGGAGTCAGCCCCAGCATTTT. Translating gives CASSPGQGSQPQHF.